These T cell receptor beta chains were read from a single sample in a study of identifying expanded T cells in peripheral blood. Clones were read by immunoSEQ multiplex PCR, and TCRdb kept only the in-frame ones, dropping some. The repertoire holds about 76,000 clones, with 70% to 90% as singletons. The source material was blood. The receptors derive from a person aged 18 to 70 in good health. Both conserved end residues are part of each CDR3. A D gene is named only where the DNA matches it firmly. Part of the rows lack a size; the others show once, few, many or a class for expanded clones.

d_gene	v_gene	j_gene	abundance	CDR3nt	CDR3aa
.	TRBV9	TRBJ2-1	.	TGTGCCAGCAGTATAGGCGGGGTCGGTAATCATGAGCAGTTCTTC	CASSIGGVGNHEQFF
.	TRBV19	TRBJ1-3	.	TGTGCCAGTACCGAAGACTACTCTGGAAACACCATATATTTT	CASTEDYSGNTIYF
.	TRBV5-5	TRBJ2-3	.	TGTGCCAGCAGCTTAGGCGGGACCGACGGGGGAGATACGCAGTATTTT	CASSLGGTDGGDTQYF
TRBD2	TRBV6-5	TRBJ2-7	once	TGTGCCAGCAGTGAAGCGGGACTCTACGAGCAGTACTTC	CASSEAGLYEQYF
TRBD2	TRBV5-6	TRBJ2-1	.	TGTGCCAGCAGCTTGGTGGCAACCTCTACGGGAGGGGGTGAGCAGTTCTTC	CASSLVATSTGGGEQFF
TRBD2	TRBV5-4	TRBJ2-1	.	TGTGCCAGCAGCTTGGTAGCGGGAGGGTCATACAATGAGCAGTTCTTC	CASSLVAGGSYNEQFF
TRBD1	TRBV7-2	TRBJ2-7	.	TGTGCCAGCAGCTTCCCACAGGGGGTCCACGAGCAGTACTTC	CASSFPQGVHEQYF
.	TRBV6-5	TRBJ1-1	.	TGTGCCAGCAGTTACTCGAACAGGCCGAACACTGAAGCTTTCTTT	CASSYSNRPNTEAFF
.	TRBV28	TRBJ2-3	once	TGTGCCAGCAGCCAGGCCACTCAGGCAGATACGCAGTATTTT	CASSQATQADTQYF
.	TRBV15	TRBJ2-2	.	TGTGCCACCAGCCCCTTTCCCACCGGGGAGCTGTTTTTT	CATSPFPTGELFF
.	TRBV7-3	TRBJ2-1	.	TGTGCCAGCAGCCTCGGAATTTCGGGCTACAATGAGCAGTTCTTC	CASSLGISGYNEQFF
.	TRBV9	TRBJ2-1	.	TGTGCCAGCAGCGTTGGCAGCGACAATGAGCAGTTCTTC	CASSVGSDNEQFF
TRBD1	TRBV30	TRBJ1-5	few	TGTGCCTGGAGTCCCGGGACAGGGGTAAGCAATCAGCCCCAGCATTTT	CAWSPGTGVSNQPQHF
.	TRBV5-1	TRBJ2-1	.	TGCGCCAGCAGCGCGGACTCCCAGGGTTACTACAATGAGCAGTTCTTC	CASSADSQGYYNEQFF
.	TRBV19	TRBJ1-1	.	TGTGCCAGTAGTATTTCCGGCAGGGTTGGTGACACTGAAGCTTTCTTT	CASSISGRVGDTEAFF
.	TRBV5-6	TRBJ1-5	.	TGTGCCAGCAGCCGAAATAGCAATCAGCCCCAGCATTTT	CASSRNSNQPQHF
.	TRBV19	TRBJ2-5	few	TGTGCCAGTAGTATCCGACACAAGGCAGAGACCCAGTACTTC	CASSIRHKAETQYF